This TCR beta chain was sequenced during a study of immune characterization of retroperitoneal liposarcoma. Via MiXCR, TCRdb re-called the PCR reads, giving one row per CDR3 protein. The profile covers about 12,000 distinct CDR3 sequences, with around 50% appearing a single time and roughly 12% taken by the ten largest. The CDR3 extends over 16 amino acids. Looked up from germline, CDR1 is MNHGY and CDR2 is SAAAGT. V was cut by 0 bases and J by 4 bases, with 14 bases left in between. This clonotype was observed a single time. Source material: tumor tissue. V usage is TRBV6-8 and J usage is TRBJ2-3; weak D call: TRBD2 (5 bases). The receptor was isolated from a female donor with retroperitoneal liposarcoma. This CDR3 reads CASSYSIAGRADTQYF. The CDR3 nucleotides are TGTGCCAGCAGTTACTCGATCGCCGGGCGGGCAGATACGCAGTATTTT.